This is a list of T cell receptor beta chains from one sample in a study of blood T cell repertoires in COVID-19. Method: immunoSEQ multiplex PCR; TCRdb's copy keeps in-frame clones and lacks some. The sample has some 260,000 clones; 82% are singletons. Sequenced material: peripheral blood. The receptors shown here come from an elderly woman with active or convalescent COVID-19. The CDR3 runs from the conserved cysteine through the conserved F or W. D genes are given only for firm matches. Expanded clones are given a class, and other clones once, few, many or no size at all.

cdr3_nt: TGTGCCAGCAGCTTAACTTCTTCTGGAAACACCATATATTTT
cdr3_aa: CASSLTSSGNTIYF
clone_size: NA
v_call: TRBV7-8
j_call: TRBJ1-3
d_call: NA

cdr3_nt: TGTGCCTTGGTCGGCGGGAGGAGCTCCTACGAGCAGTACTTC
cdr3_aa: CALVGGRSSYEQYF
clone_size: NA
v_call: TRBV2
j_call: TRBJ2-7
d_call: TRBD2

cdr3_nt: TGTGCCAGCAGGCACGGTACAGGGGGGATTGAAGAGACCCAGTACTTC
cdr3_aa: CASRHGTGGIEETQYF
clone_size: NA
v_call: TRBV27
j_call: TRBJ2-5
d_call: TRBD1

cdr3_nt: TGTGCCAGCAGCCCGATGAGGGATTATGGCTACACCTTC
cdr3_aa: CASSPMRDYGYTF
clone_size: NA
v_call: TRBV11-2
j_call: TRBJ1-2
d_call: NA

cdr3_nt: TGTGCCAGCAGCGCGTGGGACAGGGGTGGCTACACCTTC
cdr3_aa: CASSAWDRGGYTF
clone_size: NA
v_call: TRBV13
j_call: TRBJ1-2
d_call: TRBD1

cdr3_nt: TGTGCCAGCATGCAGCAGGGCGGGACCCCCTACGAGCAGTACTTC
cdr3_aa: CASMQQGGTPYEQYF
clone_size: once
v_call: TRBV6-6
j_call: TRBJ2-7
d_call: NA

cdr3_nt: TGTGCCAGCAGTTTTCCGGGACAGAAAGCTTTCTTT
cdr3_aa: CASSFPGQKAFF
clone_size: NA
v_call: TRBV27
j_call: TRBJ1-1
d_call: TRBD1

cdr3_nt: TGCAGCGTTGGGATAGGGGAAGGTAATGAGCAGTTCTTC
cdr3_aa: CSVGIGEGNEQFF
clone_size: few
v_call: TRBV29-1
j_call: TRBJ2-1
d_call: NA

cdr3_nt: TGTGCCAGCAGTTTATATACAGCTTACAATGAGCAGTTCTTC
cdr3_aa: CASSLYTAYNEQFF
clone_size: NA
v_call: TRBV28
j_call: TRBJ2-1
d_call: NA

cdr3_nt: TGTGCCAGCTCCGGGACAGGGGTCTACGAGCAGTACTTC
cdr3_aa: CASSGTGVYEQYF
clone_size: NA
v_call: TRBV18
j_call: TRBJ2-7
d_call: TRBD1

cdr3_nt: TGCGCCAGCAGAAAGGACAGTATCACTGAAGCTTTCTTT
cdr3_aa: CASRKDSITEAFF
clone_size: NA
v_call: TRBV10-1
j_call: TRBJ1-1
d_call: NA

cdr3_nt: TGTGCCAGCAGCGAAGCAGGGTATTCACCCCTCCACTTT
cdr3_aa: CASSEAGYSPLHF
clone_size: NA
v_call: TRBV7-6
j_call: TRBJ1-6
d_call: NA

cdr3_nt: TGTGCCAGCAGACGACAGAACTCCTACGAGCAGTACTTC
cdr3_aa: CASRRQNSYEQYF
clone_size: few
v_call: TRBV6-5
j_call: TRBJ2-7
d_call: NA

cdr3_nt: TGTGCCAGCAACGGACAGAACACTGAAGCTTTCTTT
cdr3_aa: CASNGQNTEAFF
clone_size: NA
v_call: TRBV12-3/TRBV12-4
j_call: TRBJ1-1
d_call: NA

cdr3_nt: TGCGCCAGCGTCCGGGACACCCATAACTATGGCTACACCTTC
cdr3_aa: CASVRDTHNYGYTF
clone_size: NA
v_call: TRBV23-1
j_call: TRBJ1-2
d_call: NA

cdr3_nt: TGTGCCAGCAGTGAGGGGAGGGCTCTAAGCTATGGCTACACCTTC
cdr3_aa: CASSEGRALSYGYTF
clone_size: once
v_call: TRBV6-1
j_call: TRBJ1-2
d_call: NA

cdr3_nt: TGTGCCAGCAGCTATAATCCCAGGTTTAGCAATCAGCCCCAGCATTTT
cdr3_aa: CASSYNPRFSNQPQHF
clone_size: once
v_call: TRBV28
j_call: TRBJ1-5
d_call: NA

cdr3_nt: TGTGCCACCAGCAGAGAGATAGCGGGAGGGCCTGACGAGCAGTACTTC
cdr3_aa: CATSREIAGGPDEQYF
clone_size: NA
v_call: TRBV15
j_call: TRBJ2-7
d_call: TRBD2

cdr3_nt: TGTGCCAGCGGGTGGGGCGGCTCTGGAAACACCATATATTTT
cdr3_aa: CASGWGGSGNTIYF
clone_size: few
v_call: TRBV28
j_call: TRBJ1-3
d_call: NA

cdr3_nt: TGTGCCAGTTCCTCACAGCAGGGGGCTAACTACAATGAGCAGTTCTTC
cdr3_aa: CASSSQQGANYNEQFF
clone_size: NA
v_call: TRBV19
j_call: TRBJ2-1
d_call: TRBD1

cdr3_nt: TGTGCCAGCAGTCAAGGCGGCGGGGGCTACACCTTC
cdr3_aa: CASSQGGGGYTF
clone_size: NA
v_call: TRBV28
j_call: TRBJ1-2
d_call: NA

cdr3_nt: TGTGCCAGCGAGACCGGGACAGGGGGCTTAAGAACGGAGACCCAGTACTTC
cdr3_aa: CASETGTGGLRTETQYF
clone_size: NA
v_call: TRBV7-9
j_call: TRBJ2-5
d_call: TRBD1

cdr3_nt: TGTGCCAGCAGCTTGGTAGCGGGAGCCGTCGGAGATACGCAGTATTTT
cdr3_aa: CASSLVAGAVGDTQYF
clone_size: few
v_call: TRBV5-6
j_call: TRBJ2-3
d_call: TRBD2